Below, 28 T cell receptor beta chains from the same sample are listed, as sequenced in a study of cytomegalovirus exposure and HLA in healthy donors. With 60 Vbeta and 13 Jbeta primers, the PCR was carried out. The assay was immunoSEQ multiplex PCR, and TCRdb's table has in-frame clones only and misses some. The record lists 93,000 or so clones, of which the ten most abundant hold about 3.5%. Sequencing used PBMCs. Every receptor here comes from a man in his forties or fifties in good health and CMV-seronegative.

The chain recombines TRBV9 with TRBJ2-3; the match to TRBD2 covers 9 bases. This CDR3 comprises 14 residues. Germline CDR1 and CDR2: SGDLS and YYNGEE. V dropped 3 bases and J dropped 8; count of bases not matched to a gene: 7. The CDR3 region has the DNA TGTGCCAGCAGCGGAGACCGACTAGCGGTTACGCAGTATTTT. It yields the protein CASSGDRLAVTQYF. Using reference TRBV9 and TRBJ2-3 for the parts outside the CDR3, the full variable domain is DSGVTQTPKHLITATGQRVTLRCSPRSGDLSVYWYQQSLDQGLQFLIQYYNGEERAKGNILERFSAQQFPDLHSELNLSSLELGDSALYFCASSGDRLAVTQYFGPGTRLTVL.

The chain couples TRBV9 to TRBJ2-7, with 7 bases identical to TRBD1. Per germline, CDR1 SGDLS and CDR2 YYNGEE. V shed 4 bases, J shed 0 bases, and the junction held 7 bases outside the gene matches. The CDR3 sequence is 15 residues long. The CDR3 sequence is CASSLRTGNSYEQYF. CDR3 sequence (DNA): TGTGCCAGCAGCCTCCGGACAGGCAACTCCTACGAGCAGTACTTC.

The chain carries TRBV6-5 and TRBJ2-1; TRBD2 aligns across 8 bases. This CDR3 has 15 amino acids. Per the germline V gene, CDR1 is MNHEY and CDR2 is SVGAGI. With 0 bases clipped from V and 4 bases from J, the junction kept 2 bases outside the gene matches. CDR3 protein: CASSYSLAAYNEQFF. Here the CDR3 DNA reads TGTGCCAGCAGTTACTCACTAGCGGCATACAATGAGCAGTTCTTC.

The chain couples TRBV7-2 to TRBJ2-7; 13 bases line up with TRBD2. V lost 5 bases to trimming and J lost 5 bases; unmatched junction nucleotides: 12. CDR1 and CDR2 from the germline V gene are SGHTA and FQGNSA. The CDR3 sequence is 17 residues long. The CDR3 loop is CASSQGLAGAPGHEQYF. CDR3 DNA sequence: TGTGCCAGCAGCCAAGGACTAGCGGGAGCGCCGGGCCACGAGCAGTACTTC.

This chain uses TRBV2 with TRBJ1-2, with D possibly being TRBD1 (6 bases). Germline CDR1 is SNHLY and CDR2 is FYNNEI. Trimming pared 6 bases from V and 6 bases from J, leaving 20 bases between. The CDR3 is made up of 15 amino acids. CDR3 residues: CASRGRSQGIDGYTF. Here the CDR3 DNA reads TGTGCCAGCAGGGGAAGGTCACAGGGTATTGATGGCTACACCTTC.

The chain is built from TRBV10-3 and TRBJ2-2; D is possibly TRBD1 (5 bases). The germline gives CDR1 ENHRY, CDR2 SYGVKD. Deletions cut 6 bases from V and 5 bases from J, with 10 bases between. This CDR3 contains 13 residues. The CDR3 DNA is TGTGCCATCAGAACCAGGGAAACCGGGGAGCTGTTTTTT. Encoded protein: CAIRTRETGELFF.

CDR3 in DNA: TGTGCCAGCAGTCCCCGGGACAGGAACACTGAAGCTTTCTTT. It specifies CASSPRDRNTEAFF. The V gene is TRBV27, the J gene TRBJ1-1; 7 bases are a match to TRBD1. V was pared by 5 bases and J by 1 base, with 4 bases of the junction left unmatched. CDR1 is MNHEY and CDR2 is SMNVEV in the germline V gene (reference sequence). CDR3 size: 14 residues.

The chain is built from TRBV28 and TRBJ1-2; D may be TRBD1 (5 bases). The CDR3 sequence is 14 residues long. V was shortened by 5 bases and J by 7 bases, with 17 bases between the two germline ends. Germline loops: CDR1 MDHEN, CDR2 SYDVKM. The CDR3 region is CASSTGGPLFGYTF. In DNA form, the CDR3 reads TGTGCCAGCAGTACCGGGGGTCCCTTGTTTGGCTACACCTTC.

The CDR3 coding sequence is TGTGCCAGCAGTTCAAGGGGAGGGAGCAATCAGCCCCAGCATTTT. This encodes CASSSRGGSNQPQHF. The chain joins TRBV27 to TRBJ1-5; possibly TRBD1 for D (5 bases). CDR3 length equals 15 residues. Trimming left V 4 bases short and J 1 base short, with 11 bases between. Germline assignment: CDR1 MNHEY and CDR2 SMNVEV (reference sequence).

The chain recombines TRBV19 with TRBJ1-4, with D possibly being TRBD1 (5 bases). In germline, CDR1 is LNHDA, CDR2 SQIVND (reference sequence). The ends were cut back, 9 bases at V and 8 bases at J, with 22 bases in the middle. The CDR3 consists of 15 residues. The CDR3 DNA reads TGTGCCAGCAGAAACCTACGGGGGACCATCGAAAAACTGTTTTTT. This encodes CASRNLRGTIEKLFF.

This rearrangement joins TRBV19 to TRBJ2-6; maybe TRBD1 (5 bases). The CDR3 sequence is 15 residues long. Germline lookup yields CDR1 LNHDA and CDR2 SQIVND (reference sequence). V dropped 7 bases and J dropped 3 bases, with 13 bases sitting between them. CDR3 nucleotides: TGTGCCAGTACCCCGAGTACAGGTGGGGCCAACGTCCTGACTTTC. It codes for CASTPSTGGANVLTF.

The V gene is TRBV6-4, the J gene TRBJ2-1; D not certain. Germline CDR1 and CDR2: MRHNA and SNTAGT. This CDR3 spans 16 amino acids. The V and J ends lost 3 bases and 11 bases respectively, with 23 bases between them. The CDR3 coding sequence is TGTGCCAGCAGTGAGTCTTCAGACTTATTTACAATGCAGCAGTTCTTC. Encoded protein: CASSESSDLFTMQQFF.

The rearrangement links TRBV7-9 to TRBJ1-3, with TRBD1 matching 7 bases. Germline CDR1 SEHNR, CDR2 FQNEAQ (reference sequence). CDR3 length: 15 amino acids. J was trimmed by 0 bases and V by 4 bases; bases with no gene match: 3. CDR3 bases: TGTGCCAGCAGCTCGTGGGACAGCTCTGGAAACACCATATATTTT. Protein: CASSSWDSSGNTIYF.

The chain links TRBV4-3 to TRBJ1-1; possibly TRBD1 for D (6 bases). In germline, CDR1 is LGHNA, CDR2 YSLEER. The CDR3 has 16 residues. Trimming cost V 0 bases and J 1 base, with 12 bases left between them. The CDR3 region is CASSQDWGQRNTEAFF. The CDR3 region has the DNA TGCGCCAGCAGCCAAGATTGGGGACAAAGGAACACTGAAGCTTTCTTT.

The chain is built from TRBV7-6 and TRBJ2-7; 12 positions agree with TRBD2. The CDR3 length is 15 residues. With V trimmed by 5 bases and J by 1 base, 3 bases remained unmatched. Germline V lookup: CDR1 SGHVS, CDR2 FNYEAQ. The CDR3 DNA reads as TGTGCCAGCAGCCCACTAGCGGGAGGTTCCTACGAGCAGTACTTC. Its translation: CASSPLAGGSYEQYF.

The J gene is TRBJ2-1, the V gene TRBV27; 9 nucleotides align to TRBD2. V shed 4 bases, J shed 5 bases, and the junction held 3 bases outside the gene matches. CDR1 MNHEY and CDR2 SMNVEV come from the germline V gene (reference sequence). This CDR3 region has 14 residues. CDR3 loop: CASSSASGDNEQFF. The CDR3 DNA reads as TGTGCCAGCAGTTCTGCTAGCGGGGACAATGAGCAGTTCTTC.

The V gene is TRBV4-3, the J gene TRBJ2-7, with D maybe TRBD2 (7 bases). Germline CDR1 LGHNA, CDR2 YSLEER. The CDR3 consists of 16 residues. Trimming left V 0 bases short and J 3 bases short, with 15 bases between. CDR3: CASSQDWGGAVYEQYF. The CDR3 DNA sequence: TGCGCCAGCAGCCAAGATTGGGGGGGGGCTGTCTACGAGCAGTACTTC.

The chain employs TRBV30 and TRBJ2-5, with 8 bases matching TRBD1. This CDR3 is built from 12 residues. In germline, CDR1 is GTSNPN, CDR2 SVGIG (reference sequence). Trimming cost V 1 base and J 5 bases; bases outside gene matches: 0. CDR3 nucleotide sequence: TGTGCCTGGAGTGGACAGGGGGAGACCCAGTACTTC. It translates to CAWSGQGETQYF.

V usage is TRBV21-1 and J usage is TRBJ1-3. TRBV21-1 constitutes a pseudogene. CDR3 size: 15 residues. The CDR3 nucleotides are TGTGCCAGCAGCAAACCCGGTGACTCTGGAAACACCATATATTTT. Its protein product is CASSKPGDSGNTIYF.

This rearrangement joins TRBV7-9 to TRBJ2-5; no reliable D call. Deletions cut 1 base from V and 1 base from J, with 7 bases between. CDR1 and CDR2 from the germline V gene are SEHNR and FQNEAQ (reference sequence). This CDR3 region has 14 residues. The CDR3 is CASSLDTVQETQYF. Written as DNA, the CDR3 is TGTGCCAGCAGCTTAGACACCGTCCAAGAGACCCAGTACTTC.

The gene calls are TRBV28 and TRBJ2-7; 8 positions match TRBD2. The V segment lost 7 bases and the J segment 2 bases; nucleotides outside the gene matches: 7. The germline gives CDR1 MDHEN, CDR2 SYDVKM. The CDR3 runs 14 residues. CDR3 nucleotide sequence: TGTGCCAGCAAGCCTCCGGGACTAGCCTACGAGCAGTACTTC. Translating it yields CASKPPGLAYEQYF.

J is TRBJ1-1 and V is TRBV4-3, with a weak D call TRBD1 (6 bases). Germline V CDR1 and CDR2: LGHNA, YSLEER. CDR3 length: 16 residues. V was trimmed by 0 bases and J by 3 bases, leaving 14 bases between them. DNA of the CDR3: TGCGCCAGCAGCCAAGATCTCCAGGGGTTGGACACTGAAGCTTTCTTT. This codes for CASSQDLQGLDTEAFF.

The V call is TRBV2, the J call TRBJ2-4; 10 bases agree with TRBD2. Trimming removed 7 bases from V and 0 bases from J; junction bases left unmatched: 15. Germline V lookup: CDR1 SNHLY, CDR2 FYNNEI. CDR3 size: 19 residues. The CDR3 DNA reads TGTGCCAGCACCCCCTCGGCGGTAGCGGGGGGAGTAGCCAAAAACATTCAGTACTTC. Residues: CASTPSAVAGGVAKNIQYF.

The chain links TRBV5-1 to TRBJ2-3, with no clear D. The germline V and J ends were trimmed by 4 bases and 1 base, with 10 bases remaining between them. CDR1 and CDR2 from the germline V gene are SGHRS and YFSETQ. The CDR3 runs to 14 residues. The CDR3 loop is CASSAQPGTDTQYF. CDR3 nucleotides: TGCGCCAGCAGCGCGCAACCGGGCACAGATACGCAGTATTTT.

V gene TRBV5-1 combines with J gene TRBJ2-1; 9 bases match TRBD2. The V and J ends lost 3 bases and 6 bases, in that order; junction bases with no gene match: 7. The V gene's germline CDR1 is SGHRS and CDR2 YFSETQ. CDR3 length equals 15 residues. In DNA, the CDR3 is TGCGCCAGCAGCTCTAGCGGGGAATCATTCAATGAGCAGTTCTTC. Its protein is CASSSSGESFNEQFF.

The chain joins TRBV28 to TRBJ2-7; D is uncertain. V was clipped by 6 bases and J by 1 base, with 16 bases between them. CDR3 length: 15 amino acids. Per the germline V gene, CDR1 is MDHEN and CDR2 is SYDVKM. CDR3 nucleotide sequence: TGTGCCAGCAGACCATTGTTCAGTGATTCCTACGAGCAGTACTTC. Protein sequence: CASRPLFSDSYEQYF.

The chain employs TRBV28 and TRBJ1-6; TRBD1 matches at 7 bases. V was pared by 5 bases and J by 6 bases, with 7 bases of the junction left unmatched. Per germline, CDR1 MDHEN and CDR2 SYDVKM. The CDR3 covers 15 residues. This chain's CDR3 is CASSLGDRGNSPLHF. The CDR3 DNA reads as TGTGCCAGCAGTCTAGGGGACAGAGGTAATTCACCCCTCCACTTT.

This chain joins TRBV7-9 and TRBJ1-1; the D gene is possibly TRBD1 (6 bases). Trimming removed 3 bases at V and 5 bases at J, with 13 bases between. Germline assignment: CDR1 SEHNR and CDR2 FQNEAQ (reference sequence). The CDR3 consists of 14 residues. The CDR3 sequence: CASSFRGGKTEAFF. CDR3 nucleotides: TGTGCCAGCAGCTTCAGGGGTGGGAAGACTGAAGCTTTCTTT.